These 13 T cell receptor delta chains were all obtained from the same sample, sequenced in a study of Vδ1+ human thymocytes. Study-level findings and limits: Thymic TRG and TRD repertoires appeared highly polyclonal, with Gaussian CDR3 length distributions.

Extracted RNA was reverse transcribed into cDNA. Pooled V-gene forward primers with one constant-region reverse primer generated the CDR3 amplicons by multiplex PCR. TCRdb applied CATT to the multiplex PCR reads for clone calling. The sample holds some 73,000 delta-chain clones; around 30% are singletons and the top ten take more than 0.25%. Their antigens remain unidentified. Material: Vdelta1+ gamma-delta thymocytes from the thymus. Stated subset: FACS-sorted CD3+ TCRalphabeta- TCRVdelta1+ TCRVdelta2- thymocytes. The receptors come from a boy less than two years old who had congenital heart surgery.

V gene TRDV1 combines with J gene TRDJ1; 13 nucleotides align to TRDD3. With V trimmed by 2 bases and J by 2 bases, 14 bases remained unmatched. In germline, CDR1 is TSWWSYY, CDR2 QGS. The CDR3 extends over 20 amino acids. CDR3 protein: CALGERILGDTERKTDKLIF. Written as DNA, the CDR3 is TGTGCTCTTGGGGAAAGGATACTGGGGGATACGGAGCGTAAAACCGATAAACTCATCTTT.

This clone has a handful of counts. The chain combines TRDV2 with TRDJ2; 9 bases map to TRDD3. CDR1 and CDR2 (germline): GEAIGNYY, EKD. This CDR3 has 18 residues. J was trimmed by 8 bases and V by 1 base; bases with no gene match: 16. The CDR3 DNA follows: TGTGCCTGTGACACTGGGGTACTGGGGGAGACCCTGGGGGCACAACTCTTCTTT. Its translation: CACDTGVLGETLGAQLFF.

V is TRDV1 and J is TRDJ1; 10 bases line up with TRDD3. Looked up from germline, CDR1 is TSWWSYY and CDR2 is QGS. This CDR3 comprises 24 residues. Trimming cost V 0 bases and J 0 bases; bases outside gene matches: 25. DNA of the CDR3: TGTGCTCTTGGGGAACTCGTCTTCCACACCCCTCCTACTGGGGGATGCGGGTACACCGATAAACTCATCTTT. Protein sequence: CALGELVFHTPPTGGCGYTDKLIF.

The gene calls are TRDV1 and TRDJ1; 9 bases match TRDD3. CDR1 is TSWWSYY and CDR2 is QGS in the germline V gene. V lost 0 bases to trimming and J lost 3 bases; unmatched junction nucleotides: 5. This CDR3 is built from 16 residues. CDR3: CALGELGRGIPDKLIF. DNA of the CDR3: TGTGCTCTTGGGGAACTAGGCCGGGGGATACCCGATAAACTCATCTTT.

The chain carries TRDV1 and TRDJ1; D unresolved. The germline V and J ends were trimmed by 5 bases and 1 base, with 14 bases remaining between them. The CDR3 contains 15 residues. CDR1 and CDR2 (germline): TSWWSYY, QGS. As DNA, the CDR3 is TGTGCTCTTGGGACCTTTTCCCGACGCACCGATAAACTCATCTTT. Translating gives CALGTFSRRTDKLIF.

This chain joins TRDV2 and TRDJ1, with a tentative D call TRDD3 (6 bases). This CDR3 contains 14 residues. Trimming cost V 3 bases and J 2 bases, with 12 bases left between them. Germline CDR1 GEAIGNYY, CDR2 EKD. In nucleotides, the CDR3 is TGTGCCTGTGACGTGGGGGGAAGGACCGATAAACTCATCTTT. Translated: CACDVGGRTDKLIF.

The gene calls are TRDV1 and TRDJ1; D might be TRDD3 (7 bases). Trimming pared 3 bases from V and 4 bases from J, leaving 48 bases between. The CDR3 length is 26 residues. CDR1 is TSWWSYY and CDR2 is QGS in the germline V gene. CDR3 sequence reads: CALGDHSYDPPLPSLVDTPGIDKLIF. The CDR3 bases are TGTGCTCTTGGGGATCACTCCTACGACCCTCCACTACCTAGTCTGGTGGATACGCCGGGGATCGATAAACTCATCTTT.

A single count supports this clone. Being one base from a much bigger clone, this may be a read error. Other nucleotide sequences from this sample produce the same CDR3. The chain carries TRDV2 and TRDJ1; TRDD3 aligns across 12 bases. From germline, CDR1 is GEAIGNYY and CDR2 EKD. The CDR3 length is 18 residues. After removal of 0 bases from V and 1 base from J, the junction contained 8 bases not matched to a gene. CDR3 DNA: TGTGCCTGTGACACCGGGGACTGGGGGATACCCCTCACCGATAAACTCATCTTT. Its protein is CACDTGDWGIPLTDKLIF.

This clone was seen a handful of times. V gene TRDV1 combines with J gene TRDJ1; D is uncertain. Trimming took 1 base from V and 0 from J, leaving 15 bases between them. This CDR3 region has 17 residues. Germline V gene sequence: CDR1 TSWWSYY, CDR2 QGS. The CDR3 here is CALGEPPPIPNTDKLIF. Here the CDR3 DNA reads TGTGCTCTTGGGGAACCACCTCCCATCCCCAACACCGATAAACTCATCTTT.

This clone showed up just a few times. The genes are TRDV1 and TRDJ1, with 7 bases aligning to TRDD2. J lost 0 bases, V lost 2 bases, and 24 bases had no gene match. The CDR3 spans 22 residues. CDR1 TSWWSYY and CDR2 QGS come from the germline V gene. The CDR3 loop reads CALGEGAPFLAITPLNTDKLIF. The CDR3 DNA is TGTGCTCTTGGGGAAGGCGCGCCCTTCCTGGCCATTACACCCTTAAACACCGATAAACTCATCTTT.

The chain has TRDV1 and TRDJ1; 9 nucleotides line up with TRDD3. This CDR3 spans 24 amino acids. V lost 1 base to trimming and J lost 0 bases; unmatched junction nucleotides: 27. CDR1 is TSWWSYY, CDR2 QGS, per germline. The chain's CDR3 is CALGEPQGPSFWGYAMVYTDKLIF. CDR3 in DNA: TGTGCTCTTGGGGAACCCCAGGGTCCTTCCTTCTGGGGATACGCGATGGTGTACACCGATAAACTCATCTTT.

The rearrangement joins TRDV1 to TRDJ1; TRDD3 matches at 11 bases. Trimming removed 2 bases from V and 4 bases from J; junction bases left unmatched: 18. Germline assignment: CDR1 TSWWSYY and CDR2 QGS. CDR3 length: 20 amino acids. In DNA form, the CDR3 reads TGTGCTCTTGGGGAAGACATCCCCTTGGGGGATACGCGAGTCCACGATAAACTCATCTTT. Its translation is CALGEDIPLGDTRVHDKLIF.

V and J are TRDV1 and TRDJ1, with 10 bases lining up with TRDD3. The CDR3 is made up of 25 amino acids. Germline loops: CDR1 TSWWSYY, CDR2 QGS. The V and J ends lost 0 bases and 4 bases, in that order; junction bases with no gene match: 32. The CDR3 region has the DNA TGTGCTCTTGGGGAACTTCCCGGACCTACCAGTTACTGGGGGATCCTCGCTCTTCCCCGCGATAAACTCATCTTT. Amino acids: CALGELPGPTSYWGILALPRDKLIF.